This T cell receptor beta chain comes out of a study of blood T cell repertoires in COVID-19. The table came from immunoSEQ multiplex PCR; TCRdb's copy has only in-frame clones and leaves some out. This table holds 250,000 to 350,000 clones, about 89% found once. This clone appeared once. The CDR3 is 13 amino acids. Germline loops: CDR1 SGHNT, CDR2 YYREEE (reference sequence). V gave up 3 bases and J gave up 1 base, with 7 bases separating them. What was sequenced was peripheral blood. V and J are TRBV5-4 and TRBJ1-1; D is unclear. The origin of this receptor is a woman in her twenties or thirties with COVID-19, enrolled during active disease. The CDR3 sequence: CASSYTTNTEAFF. The CDR3 DNA is TGTGCCAGCAGCTACACAACGAACACTGAAGCTTTCTTT.